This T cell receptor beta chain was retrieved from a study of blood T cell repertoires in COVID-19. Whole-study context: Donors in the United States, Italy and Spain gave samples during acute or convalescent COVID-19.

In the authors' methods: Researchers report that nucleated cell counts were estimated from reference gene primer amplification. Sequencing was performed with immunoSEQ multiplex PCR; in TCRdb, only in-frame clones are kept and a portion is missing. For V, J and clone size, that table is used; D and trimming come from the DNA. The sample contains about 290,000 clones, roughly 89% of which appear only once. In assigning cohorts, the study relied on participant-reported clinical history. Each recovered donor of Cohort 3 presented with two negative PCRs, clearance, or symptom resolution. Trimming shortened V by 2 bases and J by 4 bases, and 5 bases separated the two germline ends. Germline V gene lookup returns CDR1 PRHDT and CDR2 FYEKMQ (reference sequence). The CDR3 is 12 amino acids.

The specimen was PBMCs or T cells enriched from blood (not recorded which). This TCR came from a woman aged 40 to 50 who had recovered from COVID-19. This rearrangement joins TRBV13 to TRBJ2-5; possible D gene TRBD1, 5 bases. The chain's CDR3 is CASSLRGETQYF. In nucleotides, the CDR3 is TGTGCCAGCAGCTTAAGGGGAGAGACCCAGTACTTC.